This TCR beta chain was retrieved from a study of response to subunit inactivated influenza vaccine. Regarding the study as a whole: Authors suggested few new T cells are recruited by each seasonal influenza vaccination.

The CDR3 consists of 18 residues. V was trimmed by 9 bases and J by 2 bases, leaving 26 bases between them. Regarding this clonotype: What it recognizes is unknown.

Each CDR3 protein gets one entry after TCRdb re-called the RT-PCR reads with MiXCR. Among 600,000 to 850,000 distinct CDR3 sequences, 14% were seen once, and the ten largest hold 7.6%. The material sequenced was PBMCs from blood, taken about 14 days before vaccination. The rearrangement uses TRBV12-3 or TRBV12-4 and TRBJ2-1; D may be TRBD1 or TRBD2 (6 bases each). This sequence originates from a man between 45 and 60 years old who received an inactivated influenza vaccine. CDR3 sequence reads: CASHRGVKRALTYNEQFF. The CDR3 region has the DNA TGTGCCAGTCATAGGGGGGTCAAGCGGGCCCTCACCTACAATGAGCAGTTCTTC.